This T cell receptor (beta chain) stems from a study of shared clonotypes between healthy human individuals. This clone was counted only a few times. The table came from immunoSEQ multiplex PCR; TCRdb's copy has only in-frame clones and leaves some out. In the table there are approximately 460,000 clones, roughly 80% of which are singletons. This CDR3 has 14 amino acids. Per the germline V gene, CDR1 is ENHRY and CDR2 is SYGVKD. V lost 6 bases to trimming and J lost 2 bases; unmatched junction nucleotides: 4. Donors were healthy HIV-negative adults without recently reported acute infections or vaccinations.

The rearrangement joins TRBV10-3 to TRBJ1-3; TRBD1 matches at 7 bases. The sample consisted of PBMCs. The clonotype was recovered from a woman in her thirties or forties in good health. Some clones in this sample may be carry-over from other donors' samples. The CDR3 loop reads CAISPTGAGNTIYF. CDR3 DNA: TGTGCCATCAGCCCCACAGGGGCTGGAAACACCATATATTTT.